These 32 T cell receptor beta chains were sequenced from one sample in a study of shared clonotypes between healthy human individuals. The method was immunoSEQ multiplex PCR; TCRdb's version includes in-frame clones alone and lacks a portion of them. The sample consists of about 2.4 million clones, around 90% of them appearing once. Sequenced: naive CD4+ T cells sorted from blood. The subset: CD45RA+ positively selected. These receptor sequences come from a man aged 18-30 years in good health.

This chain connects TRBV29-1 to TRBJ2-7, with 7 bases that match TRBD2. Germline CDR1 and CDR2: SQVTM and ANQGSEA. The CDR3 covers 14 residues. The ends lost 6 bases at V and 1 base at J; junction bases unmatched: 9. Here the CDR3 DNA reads TGCAGCGTCGACATCACGGGGGGATCCTACGAGCAGTACTTC. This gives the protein CSVDITGGSYEQYF.

In DNA form, the CDR3 reads TGTGCCAGCAGTAGAGGTTTGGACTATGGCTACACCTTC. Its protein is CASSRGLDYGYTF. This chain uses TRBV25-1 with TRBJ1-2; no clear D. The CDR3 totals 13 residues. V was trimmed by 5 bases and J by 3 bases, leaving 10 bases between them. Germline V gene lookup returns CDR1 MGHDK and CDR2 SYGVNS.

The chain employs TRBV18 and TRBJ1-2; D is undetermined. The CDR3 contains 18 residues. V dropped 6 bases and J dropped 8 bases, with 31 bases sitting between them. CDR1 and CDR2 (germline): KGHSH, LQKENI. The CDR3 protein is CASSPTAWQTPLREGYTF. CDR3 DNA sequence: TGTGCCAGCTCCCCTACGGCCTGGCAGACACCACTTCGGGAGGGCTACACCTTC.

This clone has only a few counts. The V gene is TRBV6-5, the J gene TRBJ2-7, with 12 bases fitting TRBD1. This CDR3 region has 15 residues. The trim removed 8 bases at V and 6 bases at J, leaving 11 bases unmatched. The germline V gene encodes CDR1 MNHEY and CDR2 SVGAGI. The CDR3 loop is CASGRSRDRGLEQYF. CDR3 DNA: TGTGCCAGCGGGCGGTCCCGGGACAGGGGGCTCGAGCAGTACTTC.

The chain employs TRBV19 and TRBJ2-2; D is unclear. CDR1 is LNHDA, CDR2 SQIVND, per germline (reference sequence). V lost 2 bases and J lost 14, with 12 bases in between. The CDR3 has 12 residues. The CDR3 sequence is CASSIFGRPLFF. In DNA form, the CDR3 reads TGTGCCAGTAGTATATTCGGCCGACCACTGTTTTTT. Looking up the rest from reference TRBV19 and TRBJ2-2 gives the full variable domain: DGGITQSPKYLFRKEGQNVTLSCEQNLNHDAMYWYRQDPGQGLRLIYYSQIVNDFQKGDIAEGYSVSREKKESFPLTVTSAQKNPTAFYLCASSIFGRPLFFGEGSRLTVL.

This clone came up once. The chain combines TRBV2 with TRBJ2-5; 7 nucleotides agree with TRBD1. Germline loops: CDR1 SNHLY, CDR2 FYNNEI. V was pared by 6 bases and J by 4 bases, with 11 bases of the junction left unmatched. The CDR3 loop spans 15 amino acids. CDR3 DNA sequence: TGTGCCAGCAGAGCCAACAGGGGAGCGGCAGAGACCCAGTACTTC. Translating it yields CASRANRGAAETQYF.

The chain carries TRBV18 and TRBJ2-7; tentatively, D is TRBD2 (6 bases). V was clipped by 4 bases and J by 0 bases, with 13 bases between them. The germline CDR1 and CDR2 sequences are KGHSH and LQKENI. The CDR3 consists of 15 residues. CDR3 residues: CASSRAGGSSYEQYF. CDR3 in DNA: TGTGCCAGCTCACGAGCGGGTGGGAGCTCCTACGAGCAGTACTTC.

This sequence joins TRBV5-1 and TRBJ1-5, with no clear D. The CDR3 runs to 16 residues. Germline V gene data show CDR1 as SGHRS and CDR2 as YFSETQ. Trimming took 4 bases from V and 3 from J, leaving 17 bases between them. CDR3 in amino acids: CASSPEGPLNNQPQHF. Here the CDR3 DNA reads TGCGCCAGCAGCCCAGAAGGACCCCTAAACAATCAGCCCCAGCATTTT.

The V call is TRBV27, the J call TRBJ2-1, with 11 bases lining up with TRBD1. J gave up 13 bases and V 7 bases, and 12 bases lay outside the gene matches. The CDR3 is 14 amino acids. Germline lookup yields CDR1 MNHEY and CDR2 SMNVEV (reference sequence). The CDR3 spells CASTSRDRGLPQFF. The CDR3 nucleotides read TGTGCCAGCACCTCCCGGGACAGGGGGTTGCCCCAGTTCTTC.

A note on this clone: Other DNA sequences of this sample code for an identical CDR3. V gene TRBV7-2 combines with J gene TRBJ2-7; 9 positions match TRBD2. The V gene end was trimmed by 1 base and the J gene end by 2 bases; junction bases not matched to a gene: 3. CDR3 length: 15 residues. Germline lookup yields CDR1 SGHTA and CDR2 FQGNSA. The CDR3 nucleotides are TGTGCCAGCAGCTTAGATAGCGGGGGCCCCTACGAGCAGTACTTC. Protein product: CASSLDSGGPYEQYF.

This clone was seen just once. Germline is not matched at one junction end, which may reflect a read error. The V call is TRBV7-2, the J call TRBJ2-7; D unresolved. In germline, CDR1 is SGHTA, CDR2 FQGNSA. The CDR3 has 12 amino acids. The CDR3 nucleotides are TGTGCCAGCAGCTTACAGTATCCATTCTTGGCCTTC. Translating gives CASSLQYPFLAF.

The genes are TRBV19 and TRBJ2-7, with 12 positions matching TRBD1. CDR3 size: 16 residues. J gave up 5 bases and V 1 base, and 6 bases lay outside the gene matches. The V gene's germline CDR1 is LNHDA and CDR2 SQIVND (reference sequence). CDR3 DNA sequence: TGTGCCAGTAGTATAGGAACCGGGACAGGGGGCAACGAGCAGTACTTC. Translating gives CASSIGTGTGGNEQYF. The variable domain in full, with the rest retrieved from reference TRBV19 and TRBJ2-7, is DGGITQSPKYLFRKEGQNVTLSCEQNLNHDAMYWYRQDPGQGLRLIYYSQIVNDFQKGDIAEGYSVSREKKESFPLTVTSAQKNPTAFYLCASSIGTGTGGNEQYFGPGTRLTVT.

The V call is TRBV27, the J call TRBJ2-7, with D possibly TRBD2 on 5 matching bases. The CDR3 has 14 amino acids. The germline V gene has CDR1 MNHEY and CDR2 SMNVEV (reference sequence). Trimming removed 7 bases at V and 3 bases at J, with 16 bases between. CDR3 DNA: TGTGCCAGCACCTTAAATTCGGGAAACTACGAGCAGTACTTC. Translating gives CASTLNSGNYEQYF.

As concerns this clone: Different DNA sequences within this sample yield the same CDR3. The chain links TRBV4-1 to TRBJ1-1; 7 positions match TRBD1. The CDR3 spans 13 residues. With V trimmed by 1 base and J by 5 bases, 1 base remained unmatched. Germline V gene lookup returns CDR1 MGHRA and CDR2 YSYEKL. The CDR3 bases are TGCGCCAGCAGCCAAGTCAGGGGGACTGAAGCTTTCTTT. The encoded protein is CASSQVRGTEAFF.

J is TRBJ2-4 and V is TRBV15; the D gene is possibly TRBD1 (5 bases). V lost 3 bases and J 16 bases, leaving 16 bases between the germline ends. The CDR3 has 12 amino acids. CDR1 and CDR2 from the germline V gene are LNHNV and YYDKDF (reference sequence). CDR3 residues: CATSRDQGHSYF. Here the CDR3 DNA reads TGTGCCACCAGCAGGGACCAAGGACACTCATACTTC. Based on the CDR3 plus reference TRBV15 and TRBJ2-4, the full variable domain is DAMVIQNPRYQVTQFGKPVTLSCSQTLNHNVMYWYQQKSSQAPKLLFHYYDKDFNNEADTPDNFQSRRPNTSFCFLDIRSPGLGDTAMYLCATSRDQGHSYFGAGTRLSVL.

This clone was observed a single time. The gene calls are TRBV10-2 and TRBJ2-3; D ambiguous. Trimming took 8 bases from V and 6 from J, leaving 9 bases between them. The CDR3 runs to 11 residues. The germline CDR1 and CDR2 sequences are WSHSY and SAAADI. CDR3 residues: CASGFSDTQYF. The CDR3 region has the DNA TGCGCCAGCGGGTTTTCGGATACGCAGTATTTT.

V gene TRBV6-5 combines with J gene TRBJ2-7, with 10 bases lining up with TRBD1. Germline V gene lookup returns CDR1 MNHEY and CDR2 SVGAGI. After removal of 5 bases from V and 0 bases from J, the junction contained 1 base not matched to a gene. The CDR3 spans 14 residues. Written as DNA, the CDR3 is TGTGCCAGCAGTGGGACAGGGGACTCCTACGAGCAGTACTTC. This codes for CASSGTGDSYEQYF.

The CDR3 region is CASSSNSGPADTQYF. The CDR3 bases are TGTGCCAGCAGCTCCAACTCGGGACCCGCAGATACGCAGTATTTT. The chain links TRBV7-3 to TRBJ2-3, with D perhaps TRBD1 or TRBD2 (5 bases each). The germline V and J ends were trimmed by 4 bases and 4 bases, with 15 bases remaining between them. This CDR3 has 15 amino acids. Germline CDR1 and CDR2: SGHTA and FQGTGA.

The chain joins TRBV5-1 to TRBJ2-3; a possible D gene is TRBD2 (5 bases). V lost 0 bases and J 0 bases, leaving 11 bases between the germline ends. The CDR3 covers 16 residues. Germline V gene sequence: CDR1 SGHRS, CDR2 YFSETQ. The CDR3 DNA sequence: TGCGCCAGCAGCTTGGGAGGGTGGCCCAGCACAGATACGCAGTATTTT. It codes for CASSLGGWPSTDTQYF.

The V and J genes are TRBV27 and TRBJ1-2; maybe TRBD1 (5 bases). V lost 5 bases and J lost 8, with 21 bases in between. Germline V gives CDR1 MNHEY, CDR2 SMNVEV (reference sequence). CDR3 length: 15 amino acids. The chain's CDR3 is CASSARGGGLEGYTF. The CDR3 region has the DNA TGTGCCAGCAGTGCCCGGGGGGGAGGATTAGAGGGCTACACCTTC.

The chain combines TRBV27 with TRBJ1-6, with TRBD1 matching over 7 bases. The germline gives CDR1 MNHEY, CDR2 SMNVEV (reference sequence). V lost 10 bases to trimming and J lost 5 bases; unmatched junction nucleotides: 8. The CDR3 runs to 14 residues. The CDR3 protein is CANPTGEDNSPLHF. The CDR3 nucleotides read TGTGCCAACCCAACAGGGGAAGATAATTCACCCCTCCACTTT.

The CDR3 is CASSLVPGRGPQETQYF. The DNA for the CDR3 is TGCGCCAGCAGCTTGGTCCCTGGACGGGGGCCTCAAGAGACCCAGTACTTC. J is TRBJ2-5 and V is TRBV5-1; D tentatively fits TRBD1 or TRBD2 (6 bases each). CDR3 size: 17 residues. The germline V gene has CDR1 SGHRS and CDR2 YFSETQ. V was clipped by 0 bases and J by 2 bases, with 17 bases between them. Supplemented by reference TRBV5-1 and TRBJ2-5, the full variable domain reads KAGVTQTPRYLIKTRGQQVTLSCSPISGHRSVSWYQQTPGQGLQFLFEYFSETQRNKGNFPGRFSGRQFSNSRSEMNVSTLELGDSALYLCASSLVPGRGPQETQYFGPGTRLLVL.

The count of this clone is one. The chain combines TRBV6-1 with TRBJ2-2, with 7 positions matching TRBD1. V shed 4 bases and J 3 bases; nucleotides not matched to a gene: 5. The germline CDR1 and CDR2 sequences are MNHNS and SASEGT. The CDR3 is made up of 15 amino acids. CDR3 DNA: TGTGCCAGCAGTGGGACAGGTTTTTACACCGGGGAGCTGTTTTTT. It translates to CASSGTGFYTGELFF.

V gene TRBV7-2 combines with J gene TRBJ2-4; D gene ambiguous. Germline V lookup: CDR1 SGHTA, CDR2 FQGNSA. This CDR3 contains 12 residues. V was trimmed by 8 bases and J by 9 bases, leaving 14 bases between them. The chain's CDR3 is CASALRVGIQYF. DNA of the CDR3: TGTGCCAGCGCGCTTAGGGTGGGCATTCAGTACTTC.

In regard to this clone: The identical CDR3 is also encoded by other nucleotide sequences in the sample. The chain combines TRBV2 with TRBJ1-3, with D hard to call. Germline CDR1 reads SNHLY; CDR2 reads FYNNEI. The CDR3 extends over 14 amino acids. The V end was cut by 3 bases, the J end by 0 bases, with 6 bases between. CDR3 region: CASSDRRSGNTIYF. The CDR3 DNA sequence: TGTGCCAGCAGTGATCGGCGCTCTGGAAACACCATATATTTT.

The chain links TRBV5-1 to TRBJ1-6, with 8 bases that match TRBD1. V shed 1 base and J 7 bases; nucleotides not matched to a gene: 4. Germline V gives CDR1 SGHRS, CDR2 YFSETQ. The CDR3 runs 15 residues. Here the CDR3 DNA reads TGCGCCAGCAGCTTGCCCGGGACAGGAAATTCACCCCTCCACTTT. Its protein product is CASSLPGTGNSPLHF.

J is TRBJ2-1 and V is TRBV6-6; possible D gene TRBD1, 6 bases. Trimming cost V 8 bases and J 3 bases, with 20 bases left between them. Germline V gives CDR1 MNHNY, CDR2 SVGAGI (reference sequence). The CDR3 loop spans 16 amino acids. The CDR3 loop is CASLTNTGTYYNEQFF. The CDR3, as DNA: TGTGCCAGCCTGACCAACACCGGGACATACTACAATGAGCAGTTCTTC.

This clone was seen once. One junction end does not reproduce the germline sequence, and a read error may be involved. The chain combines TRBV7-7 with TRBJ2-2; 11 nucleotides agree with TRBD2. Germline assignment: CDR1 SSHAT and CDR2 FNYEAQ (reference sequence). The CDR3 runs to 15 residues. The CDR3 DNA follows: TGTGCTAGCAGCGCAACTAGCGGGGGTTCCGGGGAGCTGTTTTTT. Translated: CASSATSGGSGELFF.

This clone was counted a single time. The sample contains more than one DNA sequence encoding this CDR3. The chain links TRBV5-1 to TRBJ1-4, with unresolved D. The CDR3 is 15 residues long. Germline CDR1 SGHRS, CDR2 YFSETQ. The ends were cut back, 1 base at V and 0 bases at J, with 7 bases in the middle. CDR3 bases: TGCGCCAGCAGCTTGAAGGGCGCAACTAATGAAAAACTGTTTTTT. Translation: CASSLKGATNEKLFF.

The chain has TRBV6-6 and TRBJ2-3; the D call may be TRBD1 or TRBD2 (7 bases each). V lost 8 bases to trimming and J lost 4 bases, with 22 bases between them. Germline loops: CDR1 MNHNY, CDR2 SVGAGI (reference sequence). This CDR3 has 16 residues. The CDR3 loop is CASYYSLQGRADTQYF. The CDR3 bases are TGTGCCAGCTATTACTCGCTACAGGGGAGGGCAGATACGCAGTATTTT.

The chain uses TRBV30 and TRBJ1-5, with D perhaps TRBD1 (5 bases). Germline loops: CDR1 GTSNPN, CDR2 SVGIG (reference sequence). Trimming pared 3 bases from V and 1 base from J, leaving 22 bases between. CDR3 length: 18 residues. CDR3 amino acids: CAWSRRDGGFRSNQPQHF. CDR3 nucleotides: TGTGCCTGGAGCCGCCGGGACGGGGGATTTCGGAGCAATCAGCCCCAGCATTTT.

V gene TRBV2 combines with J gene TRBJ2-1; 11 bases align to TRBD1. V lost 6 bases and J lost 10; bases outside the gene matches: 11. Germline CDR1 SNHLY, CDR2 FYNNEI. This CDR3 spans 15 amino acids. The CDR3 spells CASSGTGGQVREQFF. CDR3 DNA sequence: TGTGCCAGCAGCGGGACAGGGGGTCAGGTTAGGGAGCAGTTCTTC.